The 27 T cell receptor beta chains listed next were all sequenced from one sample in a study of shared clonotypes between healthy human individuals. Some clones are missing from TCRdb's copy, which holds only in-frame ones; the method was immunoSEQ multiplex PCR. The table lists some 2.3 million clones, 90% to 95% of them singletons. The sample was naive CD4+ T cells from PBMCs. Subset of the sample: CD45RA+ positively selected. These receptors all stem from a young man in good health. Some clones in this sample may be carry-over from other donors' samples.

This chain links TRBV30 with TRBJ1-2, with D perhaps TRBD1 (6 bases). This CDR3 contains 14 residues. The V gene's germline CDR1 is GTSNPN and CDR2 SVGIG (reference sequence). Trimming shortened V by 0 bases and J by 7 bases, and 15 bases separated the two germline ends. The CDR3 reads CAWSVLGGRGGYTF. The CDR3 DNA reads as TGTGCCTGGAGTGTACTCGGGGGGCGGGGTGGCTACACCTTC.

CDR3 sequence reads: CASSLTGSLPIVDTQYF. CDR3 DNA: TGCGCCAGCAGCTTGACCGGTTCCCTCCCTATAGTGGATACGCAGTATTTT. The V call is TRBV5-1, the J call TRBJ2-3; D gene ambiguous. Trimming stripped 1 base from V and 6 bases from J, with 21 bases between. The V gene's germline CDR1 is SGHRS and CDR2 YFSETQ. The CDR3 contains 17 residues.

This chain joins TRBV28 and TRBJ2-2; the match to TRBD2 covers 14 bases. Germline lookup yields CDR1 MDHEN and CDR2 SYDVKM. V was clipped by 5 bases and J by 6 bases; unmatched bases: 2. The CDR3 is 15 amino acids. In nucleotides, the CDR3 is TGTGCCAGCAGTGAGACTAGCGGGAGGGCCGGGGAGCTGTTTTTT. This codes for CASSETSGRAGELFF.

The gene calls are TRBV5-4 and TRBJ2-2; TRBD2 aligns across 13 bases. Trimming took 3 bases from V and 5 from J; bases not matched to a gene: 1. The CDR3 extends over 15 amino acids. The germline CDR1 and CDR2 sequences are SGHNT and YYREEE (reference sequence). This chain's CDR3 is CASSSGLAGTGELFF. CDR3 nucleotide sequence: TGTGCCAGCAGCTCGGGACTAGCGGGGACCGGGGAGCTGTTTTTT.

This clone was recorded only once. V gene TRBV7-2 combines with J gene TRBJ1-1; D is perhaps TRBD1 (6 bases). Trimming left V 0 bases short and J 5 bases short, with 10 bases between. This CDR3 is 14 amino acids long. Germline CDR1 is SGHTA and CDR2 is FQGNSA. The CDR3 here is CASSLAGGRTEAFF. As DNA, the CDR3 is TGTGCCAGCAGCTTAGCGGGGGGCCGAACTGAAGCTTTCTTT.

Worth noting for this clone: The junction and the germline gene differ at one end; a read error may be behind it. V is TRBV7-9 and J is TRBJ2-7; unclear D gene. The germline CDR1 and CDR2 sequences are SEHNR and FQNEAQ (reference sequence). This CDR3 has 11 amino acids. The DNA of the CDR3 is TGTGCCAGCGTTTTGTTGGCGGCCCCCAGCTTC. Protein product: CASVLLAAPSF.

On this clone itself: The identical CDR3 is also encoded by other nucleotide sequences in the sample. The chain is built from TRBV7-2 and TRBJ2-6, with D unclear. The CDR3 contains 14 residues. Trimming removed 3 bases at V and 0 bases at J, with 3 bases between. Germline-derived CDR1 and CDR2 are SGHTA and FQGNSA. The chain's CDR3 is CASSLNSGANVLTF. The CDR3 coding sequence is TGTGCCAGCAGCTTGAACTCTGGGGCCAACGTCCTGACTTTC.

The V call is TRBV5-5, the J call TRBJ2-5; 8 nucleotides match TRBD2. Trimming removed 0 bases from V and 2 bases from J; junction bases left unmatched: 3. The CDR3 is 15 residues long. Germline CDR1 and CDR2: SGHKS and YYEKEE (reference sequence). The CDR3 sequence is CASSLAPGGQETQYF. CDR3 bases: TGTGCCAGCAGCTTGGCCCCGGGAGGGCAAGAGACCCAGTACTTC.

To note about this clone: The sample carries other DNA sequences with the same CDR3. V usage is TRBV6-1 and J usage is TRBJ1-2; D gene uncertain. CDR3 size: 13 residues. V was cut by 2 bases and J by 2 bases, with 6 bases left in between. Looked up from germline, CDR1 is MNHNS and CDR2 is SASEGT. The CDR3 DNA reads TGTGCCAGCAGTGAACGCGACAACTATGGCTACACCTTC. Translated, it gives CASSERDNYGYTF.

Comments on this clone: Other nucleotide sequences in the sample specify the same CDR3. V is TRBV28 and J is TRBJ1-2; D is ambiguous. Germline V gene data show CDR1 as MDHEN and CDR2 as SYDVKM. The CDR3 extends over 12 amino acids. The germline V and J ends were trimmed by 5 bases and 8 bases, with 12 bases remaining between them. CDR3 DNA sequence: TGTGCCAGCAGTCTTCTCCTTGGGGGCTACACCTTC. Translated: CASSLLLGGYTF.

The chain couples TRBV19 to TRBJ1-2, with 10 bases identical to TRBD1. Germline V gene data show CDR1 as LNHDA and CDR2 as SQIVND (reference sequence). V trimming: 8 bases; J trimming: 4 bases; junction bases outside the gene matches: 10. This CDR3 has 15 amino acids. The CDR3 protein is CASRRTGGGFYGYTF. Here the CDR3 DNA reads TGTGCCAGTCGAAGGACAGGGGGAGGGTTCTATGGCTACACCTTC.

The chain combines TRBV18 with TRBJ2-1; 7 bases are shared with TRBD2. Germline assignment: CDR1 KGHSH and CDR2 LQKENI. The CDR3 is 16 amino acids. J was trimmed by 7 bases and V by 2 bases; bases with no gene match: 11. The CDR3 region is CASSPWGRASPNEQFF. The DNA of the CDR3 is TGTGCCAGCTCACCATGGGGGAGGGCCTCCCCGAATGAGCAGTTCTTC. The full variable domain, with the rest looked up from reference TRBV18 and TRBJ2-1, is NAGVMQNPRHLVRRRGQEARLRCSPMKGHSHVYWYRQLPEEGLKFMVYLQKENIIDESGMPKERFSAEFPKEGPSILRIQQVVRGDSAAYFCASSPWGRASPNEQFFGPGTRLTVL.

This clone was detected only once. This rearrangement joins TRBV5-1 to TRBJ2-5; D may be TRBD1 (6 bases). The V gene lost 3 bases and the J gene lost 2 bases, with 14 bases spanning the gap. Looked up from germline, CDR1 is SGHRS and CDR2 is YFSETQ. This CDR3 comprises 15 residues. CDR3 in DNA: TGCGCCAGCAGCTCAACCGGGACACGACAAGAGACCCAGTACTTC. Translation: CASSSTGTRQETQYF.

The J gene is TRBJ1-3, the V gene TRBV6-1; D not resolved. The CDR3 consists of 15 residues. Trimming shortened V by 0 bases and J by 8 bases, and 14 bases separated the two germline ends. Germline CDR1 MNHNS, CDR2 SASEGT. The CDR3 loop is CASSEAVRPGDTIYF. The CDR3 DNA is TGTGCCAGCAGTGAAGCGGTGAGGCCCGGGGACACCATATATTTT.

V usage is TRBV6-4 and J usage is TRBJ1-1; a weak D match, TRBD1 (6 bases). Germline CDR1 reads MRHNA; CDR2 reads SNTAGT. The CDR3 runs 19 residues. The germline V and J ends were trimmed by 10 bases and 0 bases, with 30 bases remaining between them. In nucleotides, the CDR3 is TGTGCCATCTCCCCTCGGGACATCGAGAGGGACGATATGAACACTGAAGCTTTCTTT. Protein: CAISPRDIERDDMNTEAFF.

This chain's CDR3 is CATSRDKNTEAFF. CDR3 sequence (DNA): TGTGCCACCAGCAGAGACAAGAACACTGAAGCTTTCTTT. The rearrangement joins TRBV15 to TRBJ1-1; D is unclear. The CDR3 runs 13 residues. V was clipped by 0 bases and J by 1 base, with 3 bases between them. Germline values: CDR1 LNHNV, CDR2 YYDKDF (reference sequence).

About this clone itself: Distinct nucleotide sequences in the sample also encode this CDR3. The chain couples TRBV6-5 to TRBJ1-5; D is possibly TRBD1 (6 bases). This CDR3 is built from 13 residues. V gave up 6 bases and J gave up 4 bases, with 10 bases separating them. CDR1 is MNHEY, CDR2 SVGAGI, per germline. CDR3 protein: CASSLTGNQPQHF. The CDR3 DNA is TGTGCCAGCAGCCTCACAGGGAATCAGCCCCAGCATTTT.

V and J are TRBV29-1 and TRBJ1-2; D is ambiguous. This CDR3 has 14 residues. Trimming pared 0 bases from V and 1 base from J, leaving 9 bases between. Germline assignment: CDR1 SQVTM and CDR2 ANQGSEA. Here the CDR3 reads CSVEDRLINYGYTF. The CDR3 DNA is TGCAGCGTTGAAGACAGACTAATTAACTATGGCTACACCTTC.

This sequence joins TRBV6-1 and TRBJ2-2, with D possibly TRBD1 on 6 matching bases. The V gene's germline CDR1 is MNHNS and CDR2 SASEGT. CDR3 size: 15 residues. Trimming pared 1 base from V and 5 bases from J, leaving 11 bases between. DNA of the CDR3: TGTGCCAGCAGTGAAGAACAGGGATGGACCGGGGAGCTGTTTTTT. Its translation: CASSEEQGWTGELFF.

As concerns this clone: One end of the junction varies from germline; a read error may be responsible. This chain joins TRBV5-1 and TRBJ2-7; D gene uncertain. The CDR3 runs to 15 residues. CDR1 and CDR2 (germline): SGHRS, YFSETQ. The DNA for the CDR3 is TGCGCCAGCAGCTTGGATGGCTTAGCCCCCTACGGGCAGTACTTC. Protein sequence: CASSLDGLAPYGQYF.

The V gene is TRBV5-4, the J gene TRBJ2-2; D is possibly TRBD1 (6 bases). The CDR3 sequence is 16 residues long. Looked up from germline, CDR1 is SGHNT and CDR2 is YYREEE (reference sequence). The germline V and J ends were trimmed by 4 bases and 2 bases, with 15 bases remaining between them. CDR3 DNA: TGTGCCAGCAGCCTCGGGGCGACAGGTAACACCGGGGAGCTGTTTTTT. It codes for CASSLGATGNTGELFF.

V and J are TRBV28 and TRBJ2-1, with TRBD2 matching over 10 bases. Unmatched junction bases numbered 7, after V lost 4 bases and J lost 4 bases. CDR1 and CDR2 from the germline V gene are MDHEN and SYDVKM. CDR3 length equals 16 residues. The chain's CDR3 is CASSSGIAGGYNEQFF. Written as DNA, the CDR3 is TGTGCCAGCAGTTCCGGGATAGCGGGAGGTTACAATGAGCAGTTCTTC. Together with reference TRBV28 and TRBJ2-1, the CDR3 gives the full variable domain: DVKVTQSSRYLVKRTGEKVFLECVQDMDHENMFWYRQDPGLGLRLIYFSYDVKMKEKGDIPEGYSVSREKKERFSLILESASTNQTSMYLCASSSGIAGGYNEQFFGPGTRLTVL.

CDR3 amino acids: CASSPQGRVGGYTF. The CDR3 coding sequence is TGTGCCAGCAGCCCGCAGGGAAGGGTTGGCGGCTACACCTTC. The chain uses TRBV7-9 and TRBJ1-2, with D perhaps matching TRBD1 (5 bases). The CDR3 is made up of 14 amino acids. V gave up 5 bases and J gave up 8 bases, with 18 bases separating them. Germline V lookup: CDR1 SEHNR, CDR2 FQNEAQ (reference sequence).

The genes are TRBV11-1 and TRBJ2-5; 10 nucleotides match TRBD2. This CDR3 contains 16 residues. Germline CDR1 is SGHAT and CDR2 is FQDESV (reference sequence). V lost 0 bases, J lost 5 bases, and 6 bases stayed unmatched. The chain's CDR3 is CASSLAWTSGKETQYF. DNA for the CDR3: TGTGCCAGCAGCTTAGCGTGGACTAGCGGCAAGGAGACCCAGTACTTC.

In its sample, this clone was seen once. The V and J genes are TRBV5-1 and TRBJ2-7, with TRBD2 as a possible D gene (5 bases). V lost 4 bases to trimming and J lost 5 bases, with 16 bases between them. The CDR3 is 14 amino acids. In germline, CDR1 is SGHRS, CDR2 YFSETQ. CDR3 in amino acids: CASSARGSEDEQYF. CDR3 nucleotides: TGCGCCAGCAGCGCTCGGGGAAGTGAGGACGAGCAGTACTTC.

The chain has TRBV6-1 and TRBJ2-7; 7 nucleotides line up with TRBD2. There are 14 residues in the CDR3. Germline assignment: CDR1 MNHNS and CDR2 SASEGT. V gave up 4 bases and J gave up 2 bases; unmatched junction bases: 5. The CDR3 region has the DNA TGTGCCAGCAGTGTAGCGGGTGCCACCTACGAGCAGTACTTC. The encoded protein is CASSVAGATYEQYF.

V gene TRBV6-5 combines with J gene TRBJ1-6, with a tentative D call TRBD1 (6 bases). The ends were cut back, 2 bases at V and 7 bases at J, with 9 bases in the middle. Germline V gene sequence: CDR1 MNHEY, CDR2 SVGAGI. The CDR3 extends over 14 amino acids. The CDR3 sequence: CASSYGGRNSPLHF. The CDR3, as DNA: TGTGCCAGCAGTTACGGGGGCAGAAATTCACCCCTCCACTTT.